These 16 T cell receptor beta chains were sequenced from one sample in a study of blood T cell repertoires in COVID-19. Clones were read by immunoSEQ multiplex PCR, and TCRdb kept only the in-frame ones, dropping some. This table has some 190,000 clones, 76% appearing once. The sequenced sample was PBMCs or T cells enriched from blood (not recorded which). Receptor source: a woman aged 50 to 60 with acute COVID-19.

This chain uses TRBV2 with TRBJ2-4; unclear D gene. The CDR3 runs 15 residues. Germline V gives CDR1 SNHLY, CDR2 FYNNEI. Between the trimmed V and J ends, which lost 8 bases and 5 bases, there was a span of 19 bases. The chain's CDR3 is CASLSLGRAENIQYF. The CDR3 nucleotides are TGTGCCAGCCTAAGCCTGGGCCGAGCAGAAAACATTCAGTACTTC.

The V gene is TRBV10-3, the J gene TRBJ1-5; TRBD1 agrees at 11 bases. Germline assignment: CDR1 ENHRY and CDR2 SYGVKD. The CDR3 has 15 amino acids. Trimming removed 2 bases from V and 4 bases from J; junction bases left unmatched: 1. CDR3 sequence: CAISEGTGGNQPQHF. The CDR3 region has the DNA TGTGCCATCAGTGAGGGGACAGGGGGAAATCAGCCCCAGCATTTT.

The CDR3 region is CASSRISEGDNEQFF. In nucleotides, the CDR3 is TGTGCCAGTAGTCGGATTAGCGAGGGTGACAATGAGCAGTTCTTC. The chain carries TRBV19 and TRBJ2-1, with a tentative D call TRBD2 (5 bases). CDR1 and CDR2 from the germline V gene are LNHDA and SQIVND (reference sequence). The CDR3 has 15 amino acids. V shed 5 bases and J shed 5 bases, with 16 bases lying between them.

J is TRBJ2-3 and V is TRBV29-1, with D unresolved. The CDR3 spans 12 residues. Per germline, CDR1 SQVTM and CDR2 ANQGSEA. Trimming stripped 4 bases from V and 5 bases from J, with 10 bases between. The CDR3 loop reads CSVGPGVDTQYF. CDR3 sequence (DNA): TGCAGCGTTGGGCCGGGTGTAGATACGCAGTATTTT.

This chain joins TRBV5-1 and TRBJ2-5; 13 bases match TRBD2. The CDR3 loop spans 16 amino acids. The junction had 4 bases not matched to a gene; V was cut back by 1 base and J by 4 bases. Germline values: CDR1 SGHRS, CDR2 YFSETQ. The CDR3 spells CASSLTSGGARETQYF. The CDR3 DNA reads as TGCGCCAGCAGCTTGACTAGCGGGGGGGCCCGAGAGACCCAGTACTTC.

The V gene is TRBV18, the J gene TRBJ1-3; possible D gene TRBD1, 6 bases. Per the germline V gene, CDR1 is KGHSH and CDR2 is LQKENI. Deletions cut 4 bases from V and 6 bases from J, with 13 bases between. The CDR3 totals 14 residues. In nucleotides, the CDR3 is TGTGCCAGCTCACGGGCCCCAGGGGAAAACACCATATATTTT. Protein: CASSRAPGENTIYF.

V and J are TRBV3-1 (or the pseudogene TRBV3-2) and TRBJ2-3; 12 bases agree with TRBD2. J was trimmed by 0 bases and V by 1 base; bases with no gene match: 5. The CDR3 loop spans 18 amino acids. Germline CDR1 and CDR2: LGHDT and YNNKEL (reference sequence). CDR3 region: CASSQGGTSGRSTDTQYF. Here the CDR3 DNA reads TGTGCCAGCAGCCAAGGGGGGACTAGCGGGCGTAGCACAGATACGCAGTATTTT.

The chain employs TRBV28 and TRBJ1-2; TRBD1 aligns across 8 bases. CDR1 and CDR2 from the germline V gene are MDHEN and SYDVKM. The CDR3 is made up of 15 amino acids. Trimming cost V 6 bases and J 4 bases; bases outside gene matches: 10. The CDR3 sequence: CASRAIRTGFYGYTF. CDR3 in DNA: TGTGCCAGCAGGGCTATACGGACAGGGTTCTATGGCTACACCTTC.

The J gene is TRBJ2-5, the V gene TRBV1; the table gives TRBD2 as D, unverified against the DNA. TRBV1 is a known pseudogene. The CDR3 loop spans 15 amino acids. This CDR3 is CTSSPGYRSREAQYF. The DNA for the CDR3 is TGCACCAGCAGCCCCGGCTATCGCTCAAGAGAGGCCCAGTACTTC.

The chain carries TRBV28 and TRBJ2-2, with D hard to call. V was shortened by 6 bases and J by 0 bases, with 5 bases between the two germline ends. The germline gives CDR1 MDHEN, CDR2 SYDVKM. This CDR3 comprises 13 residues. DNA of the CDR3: TGTGCCAGCAGCTACCCGAACACCGGGGAGCTGTTTTTT. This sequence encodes CASSYPNTGELFF.

The CDR3 loop is CASSLSPRGGNEQFF. CDR3 bases: TGTGCCAGCAGCTTGAGTCCGCGGGGTGGCAATGAGCAGTTCTTC. The V call is TRBV5-6, the J call TRBJ2-1; possibly TRBD2 for D (6 bases). Germline CDR1 SGHDT, CDR2 YYEEEE. V lost 1 base and J lost 6, with 14 bases in between. The length of the CDR3 is 15 residues.

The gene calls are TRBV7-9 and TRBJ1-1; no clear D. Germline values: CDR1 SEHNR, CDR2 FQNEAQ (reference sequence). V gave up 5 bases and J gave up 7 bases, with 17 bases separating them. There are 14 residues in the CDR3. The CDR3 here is CASSINQAVSEAFF. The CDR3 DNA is TGTGCCAGCAGCATCAACCAGGCAGTTAGTGAAGCTTTCTTT. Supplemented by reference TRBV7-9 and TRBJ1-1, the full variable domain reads DTGVSQNPRHKITKRGQNVTFRCDPISEHNRLYWYRQTLGQGPEFLTYFQNEAQLEKSRLLSDRFSAERPKGSFSTLEIQRTEQGDSAMYLCASSINQAVSEAFFGQGTRLTVV.

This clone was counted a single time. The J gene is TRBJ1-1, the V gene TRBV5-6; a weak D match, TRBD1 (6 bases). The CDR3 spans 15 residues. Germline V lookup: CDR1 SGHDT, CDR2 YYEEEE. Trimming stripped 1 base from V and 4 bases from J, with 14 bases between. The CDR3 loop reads CASSLSPGASTEAFF. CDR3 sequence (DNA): TGTGCCAGCAGCTTGAGCCCAGGGGCTAGCACTGAAGCTTTCTTT.

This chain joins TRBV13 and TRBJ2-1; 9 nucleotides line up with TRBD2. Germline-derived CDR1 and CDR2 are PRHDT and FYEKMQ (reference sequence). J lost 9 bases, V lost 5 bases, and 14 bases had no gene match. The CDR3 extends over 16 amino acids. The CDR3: CASSTRIGTSHREQFF. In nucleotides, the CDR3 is TGTGCCAGCAGCACCCGCATAGGGACTAGCCATCGTGAGCAGTTCTTC. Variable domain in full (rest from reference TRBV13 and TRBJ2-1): AAGVIQSPRHLIKEKRETATLKCYPIPRHDTVYWYQQGPGQDPQFLISFYEKMQSDKGSIPDRFSAQQFSDYHSELNMSSLELGDSALYFCASSTRIGTSHREQFFGPGTRLTVL.

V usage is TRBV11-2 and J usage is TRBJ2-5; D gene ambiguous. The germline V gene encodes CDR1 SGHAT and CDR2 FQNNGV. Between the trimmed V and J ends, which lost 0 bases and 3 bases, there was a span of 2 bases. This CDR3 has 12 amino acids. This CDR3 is CASSLDKETQYF. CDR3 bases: TGTGCCAGCAGCTTAGATAAAGAGACCCAGTACTTC.

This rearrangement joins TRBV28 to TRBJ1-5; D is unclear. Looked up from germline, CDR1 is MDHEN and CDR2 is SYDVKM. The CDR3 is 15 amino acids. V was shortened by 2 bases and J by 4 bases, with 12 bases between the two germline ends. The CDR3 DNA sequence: TGTGCCAGCAGTTTAAGATTTCTGAGGAATCAGCCCCAGCATTTT. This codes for CASSLRFLRNQPQHF. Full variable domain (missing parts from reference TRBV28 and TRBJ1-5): DVKVTQSSRYLVKRTGEKVFLECVQDMDHENMFWYRQDPGLGLRLIYFSYDVKMKEKGDIPEGYSVSREKKERFSLILESASTNQTSMYLCASSLRFLRNQPQHFGDGTRLSIL.